The 26 T cell receptor beta chains listed next were all sequenced from one sample in a study of blood T cell repertoires in COVID-19. Sequenced by immunoSEQ multiplex PCR; TCRdb stores in-frame clones only, minus some. Found here are roughly 200,000 clones, 82% of them singletons; the top ten hold 7.8%. Sequenced input: peripheral blood. These TCRs come from a woman aged 55-69 years with COVID-19, enrolled during active disease.

V and J are TRBV7-2 and TRBJ1-2; 7 nucleotides line up with TRBD1. CDR1 and CDR2 (germline): SGHTA, FQGNSA. V was pared by 2 bases and J by 6 bases, with 6 bases of the junction left unmatched. CDR3 size: 14 residues. The CDR3 DNA sequence: TGTGCCAGCAGCTTAACTTCCAGGGGGAATGGCTACACCTTC. Translation gives CASSLTSRGNGYTF.

This chain connects TRBV29-1 to TRBJ2-2, with a weak D call TRBD2 (7 bases). The V end lost 6 bases, the J end lost 4 bases, and 21 bases lay between the germline ends. Germline-derived CDR1 and CDR2 are SQVTM and ANQGSEA. This CDR3 comprises 16 residues. The CDR3 DNA reads as TGCAGCGTCTCTTTGGTAGGGGGGGCCGCCACCGGGGAGCTGTTTTTT. Translated, it gives CSVSLVGGAATGELFF.

This clone has just one count. The chain recombines TRBV6-5 with TRBJ2-7; the D gene is possibly TRBD2 (6 bases). The CDR3 totals 12 residues. Germline-derived CDR1 and CDR2 are MNHEY and SVGAGI. Trimming took 7 bases from V and 3 from J, leaving 10 bases between them. The chain's CDR3 is CASTLEGYEQYV. The CDR3 nucleotides are TGTGCCAGCACCTTGGAGGGCTACGAGCAGTACGTC.

This clone was seen just once. As DNA, the CDR3 is TGTGCCAGTAGCCGGGGGTTCCTGAGGTTCTTC. Protein: CASSRGFLRFF. V is TRBV19 and J is TRBJ2-1, with a weak D call TRBD2 (6 bases). The CDR3 has 11 residues. CDR1 LNHDA and CDR2 SQIVND come from the germline V gene (reference sequence). Trimming cost V 6 bases and J 15 bases, with 15 bases left between them.

V and J are TRBV9 and TRBJ1-6, with D hard to call. Germline loops: CDR1 SGDLS, CDR2 YYNGEE. CDR3 size: 14 residues. V shed 0 bases and J shed 10 bases, with 11 bases lying between them. This chain's CDR3 is CASSVGSEGSPLHF. The CDR3 coding sequence is TGTGCCAGCAGCGTAGGGTCGGAGGGATCACCCCTCCACTTT.

The chain carries TRBV3-1 (or the pseudogene TRBV3-2) and TRBJ1-5; tentative D call: TRBD1 (6 bases). V shed 3 bases and J shed 5 bases, with 14 bases lying between them. Germline CDR1 LGHDT, CDR2 YNNKEL (reference sequence). CDR3 length: 15 residues. CDR3 sequence reads: CASSQNLRGHQPQHF. CDR3 DNA: TGTGCCAGCAGCCAGAACCTCAGGGGACATCAGCCCCAGCATTTT.

This chain uses TRBV6-5 with TRBJ2-7, with D possibly TRBD1 on 5 matching bases. The CDR3 is 12 amino acids. Germline assignment: CDR1 MNHEY and CDR2 SVGAGI. V was trimmed by 4 bases and J by 5 bases, leaving 9 bases between them. The CDR3: CASSSQGNEQYF. DNA of the CDR3: TGTGCCAGCAGTTCCCAGGGTAACGAGCAGTACTTC.

The chain uses TRBV12-3 or TRBV12-4 and TRBJ1-5; D possibly corresponds to TRBD1 (6 bases). The CDR3 is 13 amino acids. Trimming removed 5 bases at V and 3 bases at J, with 8 bases between. The chain's CDR3 is CASSTGPNQPQHF. The CDR3, as DNA: TGTGCCAGCAGTACAGGGCCCAATCAGCCCCAGCATTTT.

The genes are TRBV19 and TRBJ1-5; D not certain. The CDR3 totals 16 residues. The germline gives CDR1 LNHDA, CDR2 SQIVND (reference sequence). The germline V and J ends were trimmed by 6 bases and 1 base, with 16 bases remaining between them. The CDR3 protein is CASSLSGGISNQPQHF. DNA for the CDR3: TGTGCCAGTAGCCTATCCGGAGGCATAAGCAATCAGCCCCAGCATTTT.

This clone was counted many times. The chain links TRBV7-2 to TRBJ2-5, with 14 bases identical to TRBD2. Unmatched junction bases numbered 8, after V lost 3 bases and J lost 2 bases. Germline V CDR1 and CDR2: SGHTA, FQGNSA. The CDR3 length is 18 residues. For the CDR3, the DNA is TGTGCCAGCAGCTTCGGGACTAGCGGGGGTTCGGGGCAAGAGACCCAGTACTTC. It yields the protein CASSFGTSGGSGQETQYF.

This chain links TRBV11-3 with TRBJ2-1; perhaps TRBD2 as D (6 bases). The germline V gene encodes CDR1 SGHNT and CDR2 YENEEA. This CDR3 is 16 amino acids long. With 2 bases removed from V and 6 bases from J, the gap between germline ends came to 17 bases. In DNA, the CDR3 is TGTGCCAGCAGCTTATCCTCGCGGGATGGCGTCAATGAGCAGTTCTTC. As protein: CASSLSSRDGVNEQFF. The full variable domain, rest sourced from reference TRBV11-3 and TRBJ2-1, is EAGVVQSPRYKIIEKKQPVAFWCNPISGHNTLYWYLQNLGQGPELLIRYENEEAVDDSQLPKDRFSAERLKGVDSTLKIQPAELGDSAVYLCASSLSSRDGVNEQFFGPGTRLTVL.

This chain uses TRBV7-2 with TRBJ2-7, with 13 bases aligning to TRBD2. V dropped 6 bases and J dropped 12; count of bases not matched to a gene: 8. CDR3 length: 13 amino acids. Germline V gene data show CDR1 as SGHTA and CDR2 as FQGNSA. CDR3: CASSSRTSGSMYF. CDR3 nucleotide sequence: TGTGCCAGCAGTTCCCGGACTAGCGGGAGTATGTACTTC.

This chain uses TRBV5-4 with TRBJ2-3, with 8 bases that match TRBD2. CDR1 is SGHNT and CDR2 is YYREEE in the germline V gene (reference sequence). CDR3 length equals 18 residues. J lost 0 bases, V lost 0 bases, and 9 bases had no gene match. The CDR3 coding sequence is TGTGCCAGCAGCTTGGCCTTGACGGGAGGGTGGAGCACAGATACGCAGTATTTT. Protein product: CASSLALTGGWSTDTQYF.

The sample holds many counts of this clone. J is TRBJ2-7 and V is TRBV5-4, with D tentatively TRBD1 (5 bases). Per germline, CDR1 SGHNT and CDR2 YYREEE (reference sequence). The CDR3 contains 14 residues. V was pared by 2 bases and J by 0 bases, with 9 bases between. The chain's CDR3 is CASSFDSASYEQYV. The CDR3 DNA reads as TGTGCCAGCAGCTTCGACAGTGCCTCCTACGAGCAGTACGTC.

The V and J genes are TRBV27 and TRBJ2-5; 10 bases are a match to TRBD2. This CDR3 has 17 amino acids. V was pared by 4 bases and J by 4 bases, with 12 bases of the junction left unmatched. CDR1 and CDR2 from the germline V gene are MNHEY and SMNVEV (reference sequence). The CDR3 DNA reads as TGTGCCAGCAGTTCCCTAGCGGGGGCCGACCATCCAGAGACCCAGTACTTC. Translating it yields CASSSLAGADHPETQYF.

This clone showed up just a few times. The chain carries TRBV4-2 and TRBJ2-1; TRBD2 might be the D (7 bases). CDR3 length equals 16 residues. Trimming took 0 bases from V and 8 from J, leaving 17 bases between them. Germline V gene lookup returns CDR1 LGHNA and CDR2 YNFKEQ. CDR3 nucleotide sequence: TGTGCCAGCAGCCAAGATCTGGGGGGGACAACGCATGAGCAGTTCTTC. It specifies CASSQDLGGTTHEQFF.

This chain links TRBV6-6 with TRBJ2-5; TRBD1 matches 9 bases. CDR1 and CDR2 from the germline V gene are MNHNY and SVGAGI (reference sequence). This CDR3 comprises 14 residues. After removal of 4 bases from V and 5 bases from J, the junction contained 5 bases not matched to a gene. CDR3 region: CASSWTGARETQYF. For the CDR3, the DNA is TGTGCCAGCAGTTGGACAGGGGCGAGGGAGACCCAGTACTTC.

The genes are TRBV21-1 and TRBJ1-6. TRBV21-1 is given as a pseudogene. The CDR3 is made up of 17 amino acids. The CDR3 region is CASSKSSTLNHGSPLHF. The CDR3 DNA reads TGTGCCAGCAGCAAAAGCTCGACTTTGAATCATGGTTCACCCCTCCACTTT.

The chain employs TRBV9 and TRBJ1-6, with a possible D match to TRBD1 (6 bases). Germline-derived CDR1 and CDR2 are SGDLS and YYNGEE. The CDR3 runs 15 residues. The germline V and J ends were trimmed by 4 bases and 8 bases, with 16 bases remaining between them. The CDR3 is CASSSTGMADSPLHF. Written as DNA, the CDR3 is TGTGCCAGCAGCTCCACAGGGATGGCGGATTCACCCCTCCACTTT.

This rearrangement joins TRBV28 to TRBJ2-5, with 9 bases matching TRBD1. With 7 bases clipped from V and 4 bases from J, the junction kept 7 bases outside the gene matches. The CDR3 contains 14 residues. Germline V gene sequence: CDR1 MDHEN, CDR2 SYDVKM. The CDR3 here is CASTLQTGGETQYF. CDR3 bases: TGTGCCAGCACCCTACAGACAGGGGGAGAGACCCAGTACTTC. Using reference TRBV28 and TRBJ2-5 for the parts outside the CDR3, the full variable domain is DVKVTQSSRYLVKRTGEKVFLECVQDMDHENMFWYRQDPGLGLRLIYFSYDVKMKEKGDIPEGYSVSREKKERFSLILESASTNQTSMYLCASTLQTGGETQYFGPGTRLLVL.

This clone came up a few times. This chain uses TRBV9 with TRBJ1-2, with 7 positions matching TRBD1. The CDR3 has 17 amino acids. CDR1 is SGDLS and CDR2 is YYNGEE in the germline V gene. V lost 4 bases to trimming and J lost 7 bases; unmatched junction nucleotides: 19. The CDR3 nucleotides are TGTGCCAGCAGCAAAGGCGGCAGGGGGGAGTTTGTATTTGGCTACACCTTC. This gives the protein CASSKGGRGEFVFGYTF.

This chain joins TRBV12-3 or TRBV12-4 and TRBJ1-1; the D gene is possibly TRBD1 (5 bases). This CDR3 is 13 amino acids long. Trimming removed 2 bases at V and 5 bases at J, with 9 bases between. The CDR3 here is CASSLLGGTEAFF. For the CDR3, the DNA is TGTGCCAGCAGTTTATTGGGGGGTACTGAAGCTTTCTTT.

This chain connects TRBV19 to TRBJ2-6, with D unclear. V shed 5 bases and J shed 3 bases, with 2 bases lying between them. CDR1 and CDR2 from the germline V gene are LNHDA and SQIVND (reference sequence). The CDR3 runs to 12 residues. Here the CDR3 reads CASSYGANVLTF. CDR3 in DNA: TGTGCCAGTAGTTATGGGGCCAACGTCCTGACTTTC.

This clone was counted between two and nine times. The chain combines TRBV6-5 with TRBJ2-1; 9 bases line up with TRBD1. V gave up 0 bases and J gave up 2 bases; unmatched junction bases: 2. The V gene's germline CDR1 is MNHEY and CDR2 SVGAGI. The CDR3 length is 16 residues. CDR3 DNA sequence: TGTGCCAGCAGTTACTCAAACAGGGGGCCCTACAATGAGCAGTTCTTC. It specifies CASSYSNRGPYNEQFF.

The genes are TRBV29-1 and TRBJ1-1; no reliable D call. The CDR3 extends over 10 amino acids. V dropped 7 bases and J dropped 1 base, with 4 bases sitting between them. The germline gives CDR1 SQVTM, CDR2 ANQGSEA. CDR3 amino acids: CSGGNTEAFF. In DNA form, the CDR3 reads TGCAGCGGAGGGAACACTGAAGCTTTCTTT.

The chain recombines TRBV7-3 with TRBJ2-3; TRBD1 might be the D (5 bases). Per the germline V gene, CDR1 is SGHTA and CDR2 is FQGTGA. V was cut by 5 bases and J by 6 bases, with 12 bases left in between. The CDR3 sequence is 13 residues long. The CDR3 reads CASSPTRDDTQYF. CDR3 sequence (DNA): TGTGCCAGCAGCCCCACCAGGGATGATACGCAGTATTTT.